Listed here is a single T cell receptor beta chain. The target of this receptor is not known. At one end the junction does not follow the germline gene, possibly because of a read error. The library was produced with the immunoSEQ multiplex PCR assay. Rearranged TCR beta chain sequences were amplified using the hsTCRB Kit according to the manufacturer's protocol. TCRB libraries were sequenced on an Illumina MiSeq. On the authors' methods: The kit vendor's proprietary platform handled demultiplexing, trimming and gene mapping. Here the immuneACCESS table is served through TCRdb, limited to in-frame sequences with V and J called. Missing clones are a known gap in these copies; in checked studies unresolved V genes cover under half, and the rest lacks a known reason. V and J calls and clone size are as listed in that table; D and trimming were resolved from the DNA. The sample includes over 65,000 clones, with 84% observed a single time. About 12% of the sample rests with the top ten.

Read against the paper, the sample's time point label means: week 35, safety follow-up. Every vaccine dose consisted of 300 ug of a 20-mer mutant IDH1 peptide in Montanide, administered subcutaneously together with topical imiquimod. Patients were given eight vaccinations, in weeks 1, 3, 5, 7, 11, 15, 19 and 23, which matched visits V03 through V10. The donors had newly diagnosed IDH1-mutant astrocytomas of WHO grade 3 or 4 that showed loss of nuclear ATRX. The samples were drawn from NOA16, a multicentre, single-arm, open-label phase I trial in Germany that tested a mutant IDH1 peptide vaccine in humans for the first time. Genomic DNA for TCRB sequencing was extracted from EDTA blood using the DNeasy Blood and Tissue Kit. The data were obtained in a study of a mutant IDH1 vaccine in newly diagnosed glioma (TCRdb year 2021). With respect to the entire study: In the chemotherapy-containing groups, vaccination started alongside temozolomide cycles, whereas in patients who had radiotherapy alone it started 4-6 weeks after radiotherapy. For exploratory analyses, longitudinal TCRB deep sequencing was carried out in about 25 treated patients wherever samples were available. Visit V12 was the week-35 safety follow-up and visit V13 was the week-47 end of study. Before enrollment, most patients had been given radiochemotherapy with temozolomide as standard therapy, while the rest had received either radiotherapy alone or temozolomide alone. Peripheral blood samples were drawn at six visits, namely V03 (baseline), V05, V07, V10, V12 and V13. Of the roughly 32 treated patients, approximately 62% were male and about 40% were female, and a mean age of 40.4 years was recorded.

Results the study describes overall, beyond this receptor: PBMC samples for TCRB deep sequencing were selected based on availability. Pseudoprogression seemed to be unrelated to changes in the top peripheral T cell clonotypes found by TCRB sequencing. Immune responses induced by the vaccine were seen in around 93% of patients across multiple MHC alleles. It was noted by the authors that analyses of patient blood samples could not be reproduced owing to sample limitations.

The germline V gene (reference sequence) provides CDR1 GTSNPN and CDR2 SVGIG. Including the terminal cysteine and phenylalanine, the CDR3 comprises 13 residues. The only DNA kept is the CDR3, 39 bases in frame from the first base. The material sequenced was PBMCs, taken from a glioma patient whose treatment included an IDH1 peptide vaccine. The rearrangement combines TRBV30 with TRBJ2-1; the D gene is not confidently resolved. The sequence came from a man in his late teens or twenties with glioma. CDR3 reads: CAWSRPPGRVRVF. The DNA sequence is given as TGTGCCTGGAGCCGTCCTCCGGGCCGCGTTCGTGTCTTC. When the CDR3 is completed using the reference TRBV30 and TRBJ2-1 genes on either side, the full variable domain is SQTIHQWPATLVQPVGSPLSLECTVEGTSNPNLYWYRQAAGRGLQLLFYSVGIGQISSEVPQNLSASRPQDRQFILSSKKLLLSDSGFYLCAWSRPPGRVRVFGPGTRLTVL.